This T cell receptor beta chain was retrieved from a study of post-analysis software for immune sequencing data. For the study at large: As for disease course, relapsing-remitting, secondary progressive and progressive-relapsing multiple sclerosis were all included. Study-level findings and limits: TRBV5-6, TRBV5-1 and TRBV20-1 belonged to a set of roughly 5 TRBV segments that were more frequent in patients than controls. Relative to controls, patients with multiple sclerosis showed significantly lower normalized Chao1 diversity.

This clonotype was counted ten times or more. Its target is unknown. Unique-molecular-identifier-tagged TCR beta cDNA libraries were used. From roughly 1 to 10 million T cells, 450,000 to 550,000 cDNA molecules were obtained. TCRdb itself ran the PCR reads through MiXCR, one entry per CDR3 protein. The data hold around 190,000 distinct CDR3 sequences, with 25% to 30% observed a single time. V lost 6 bases and J 0 bases, leaving 9 bases between the germline ends. Germline CDR1 MNHEY, CDR2 SVGAGI. The CDR3 has 13 residues. The source of this sequence is a girl aged 2-17 years with multiple sclerosis. The J gene is TRBJ2-7, the V gene TRBV6-5; D is possibly TRBD2 (5 bases). The sequencing sample was made of blood. CDR3 sequence (DNA): TGTGCCAGCAGCTACGGGGTCTCCTACGAGCAGTACTTC. The encoded protein is CASSYGVSYEQYF.